These 2 T cell receptor beta chains were all obtained from the same sample, sequenced in a study of T-cell reconstitution after alpha-beta-depleted transplantation in children. Unique molecular identifiers were built into the TCRbeta library. TCRdb used MiXCR to reprocess the PCR reads, holding one entry per CDR3 protein. In the table there are about 610,000 distinct CDR3 sequences, about 10% of which are singletons. The starting material was PBMCs from the stem cell graft donor, obtained from the stem cell graft. Source of these receptors: a human donor who donated a stem cell graft to a child with acute myeloid leukemia.

The chain links TRBV12-3 or TRBV12-4 to TRBJ2-1; 7 bases are a match to TRBD2. This CDR3 is 14 amino acids long. V lost 5 bases to trimming and J lost 3 bases; unmatched junction nucleotides: 4. CDR3 sequence (DNA): TGTGCCAGCAGTGTCCAGCGGGGCTACAATGAGCAGTTCTTC. It codes for CASSVQRGYNEQFF.

Points on this clonotype: With a much larger clone just one base away, this may be a read error. This CDR3 fails to terminate in the conserved phenylalanine or tryptophan, so it likely reflects a read error. This sequence joins TRBV7-3 and TRBJ2-1; 11 nucleotides match TRBD2. From germline, CDR1 is SGHTA and CDR2 FQGTGA. There are 15 residues in the CDR3. Trimming at V came to 5 bases and at J to 6 bases, leaving 6 bases not matched to a gene. The CDR3 sequence is CASSQTSGSPNEQFY. For the CDR3, the DNA is TGTGCCAGCAGCCAAACTAGCGGGAGCCCCAATGAGCAGTTCTAC.